This T cell receptor (beta chain) is from a study of OX40 agonist ivuxolimab in advanced cancers. Overall study findings and caveats: What antigens the expanded peripheral T cells recognized was never established. CD8+ T cells were the subset that, on average, had more expanded clones than CD4+. Partial responders dosed at 0.1-3.0 mg/kg displayed clonal expansion ranking among the lowest.

Baseline, cycle 4 day 1, and cycle 7 day 1 were the blood sampling points. V was clipped by 3 bases and J by 2 bases, with 14 bases between them. Germline V gene lookup returns CDR1 SGHDT and CDR2 YYEEEE. CDR3 length equals 15 residues. With regard to this clone: The target antigen is unknown.

Libraries were prepared by immunoSEQ multiplex PCR; TCRdb keeps only in-frame clonotypes and omits some of them. Here the sample spans around 61,000 clones, less than 85% being singletons. This TCR was recovered from an adult with an advanced solid tumor such as melanoma, head and neck, liver or kidney cancer. Sample: CD4+ or CD8+ T cells sorted from blood, taken in a trial of the OX40 agonist ivuxolimab. The chain is built from TRBV5-6 and TRBJ1-1; D uncertain. CDR3 bases: TGTGCCAGCAGCTCTCCAACCGGAAGCAACACTGAAGCTTTCTTT. This codes for CASSSPTGSNTEAFF.